This is a list of T cell receptor beta chains from one sample in a study of blood T cell repertoires in COVID-19. TCRdb's table, derived via immunoSEQ multiplex PCR, lists solely in-frame clones and lacks some. The sample includes 200,000 to 250,000 clones, approximately 84% seen only once; the top ten take 6.5% to 9%. Sequenced input: peripheral blood. The receptors derive from a woman aged 45-60 years with active or convalescent COVID-19. Both conserved end residues are part of each CDR3. Fields, in order: CDR3 length, J gene, V gene, clone size, D gene, CDR3 protein, CDR3 DNA. The D gene is left open where the match is weak. A clone size is listed for some rows: how often the clone was seen (once, few, many), or a class if it is expanded.

>14|TRBJ1-2|TRBV6-5|NA|TRBD1
CASSRQGAHYGYTF
TGTGCCAGCAGCCGACAGGGAGCGCACTATGGCTACACCTTC
>15|TRBJ2-7|TRBV2|NA|NA
CASSDRSGSSYEQYF
TGTGCCAGCAGTGATCGCAGCGGCAGCTCCTACGAGCAGTACTTC
>13|TRBJ1-1|TRBV29-1|NA|NA
CSVRWAGDTEAFF
TGCAGCGTTCGTTGGGCAGGGGACACTGAAGCTTTCTTT
>15|TRBJ2-5|TRBV7-2|NA|TRBD2
CASSSQAGGQGTQYF
TGTGCCAGCAGCTCTCAAGCGGGGGGGCAGGGGACCCAGTACTTC
>14|TRBJ2-7|TRBV5-1|NA|TRBD1
CASSLQGSGYEQYF
TGCGCCAGCAGCTTACAGGGGTCCGGCTACGAGCAGTACTTC
>15|TRBJ2-3|TRBV5-1|NA|TRBD2
CASRLAGVDTDTQYF
TGCGCCAGTCGGCTAGCGGGAGTCGACACAGATACGCAGTATTTT
>18|TRBJ2-7|TRBV28|NA|TRBD2
CASSFGWGASGRLYEQYF
TGTGCCAGCAGTTTTGGATGGGGAGCTAGCGGGAGACTCTACGAGCAGTACTTC
>11|TRBJ1-3|TRBV28|few|NA
CASRSGNTIYF
TGTGCCAGCAGATCAGGGAACACCATATATTTT
>15|TRBJ2-1|TRBV6-5|once|NA
CASSYGRGLNNEQFF
TGTGCCAGCAGTTACGGCAGGGGCCTAAACAATGAGCAGTTCTTC
>15|TRBJ2-2|TRBV6-5|NA|TRBD1
CASRKTGVNTGELFF
TGTGCCAGCAGAAAGACAGGGGTGAACACCGGGGAGCTGTTTTTT
>16|TRBJ1-5|TRBV5-5|NA|NA
CASSLAGGDANQPQHF
TGTGCCAGCAGCTTGGCGGGGGGGGATGCCAATCAGCCCCAGCATTTT
>16|TRBJ1-2|TRBV2|NA|TRBD1
CASSLTGGLANYGYTF
TGTGCCAGCTCCCTGACAGGGGGGTTAGCTAACTATGGCTACACCTTC
>15|TRBJ2-7|TRBV18|once|TRBD2
CASSQGLAGVYEQYF
TGTGCCAGCTCACAGGGACTAGCGGGAGTTTACGAGCAGTACTTC
>18|TRBJ2-1|TRBV10-3|NA|TRBD2
CAISEGLAGGPSKNEQFF
TGTGCCATCAGCGAGGGACTAGCGGGAGGGCCTTCGAAGAATGAGCAGTTCTTC
>15|TRBJ1-1|TRBV4-1|NA|TRBD1
CASSSRTGGRAEAFF
TGCGCCAGCAGCTCCCGGACAGGGGGCCGGGCTGAAGCTTTCTTT
>16|TRBJ2-1|TRBV18|NA|TRBD2
CASSSTGTSGRNEQFF
TGTGCCAGCTCATCAACCGGGACTAGCGGGAGAAATGAGCAGTTCTTC
>14|TRBJ1-2|TRBV6-2/TRBV6-3|NA|TRBD1
CASSQQGVGYGYTF
TGTGCCAGCAGTCAACAGGGGGTGGGCTATGGCTACACCTTC
>14|TRBJ1-5|TRBV4-1|NA|NA
CASSQGAGYPPQHF
TGCGCCAGCAGCCAAGGGGCAGGGTATCCGCCCCAGCATTTT
>15|TRBJ1-5|TRBV7-9|NA|TRBD1
CASSPGQGSNQPQHF
TGTGCCAGCAGCCCAGGACAGGGTAGCAATCAGCCCCAGCATTTT
>14|TRBJ1-1|TRBV28|NA|TRBD1
CASSLISGGTEAFF
TGTGCCAGCAGTTTAATTTCAGGGGGCACTGAAGCTTTCTTT
>13|TRBJ1-5|TRBV19|NA|TRBD1
CAAGGFNNQPQHF
TGTGCCGCAGGGGGTTTTAACAATCAGCCCCAGCATTTT
>15|TRBJ2-7|TRBV7-9|NA|TRBD1
CASSLVDRGMWEQYF
TGTGCCAGCAGCTTAGTAGACAGGGGCATGTGGGAGCAGTACTTC
>13|TRBJ2-3|TRBV6-6|NA|NA
CASKGAGGDTQYF
TGTGCCAGCAAGGGGGCCGGGGGCGATACGCAGTATTTT
>15|TRBJ1-2|TRBV6-1|NA|TRBD1
CASSEAPHRGRGYTF
TGTGCCAGCAGTGAAGCGCCTCACAGGGGGCGGGGCTACACCTTC
>14|TRBJ2-5|TRBV14|NA|TRBD1
CASSQPGQQETQYF
TGTGCCAGCAGCCAACCGGGACAGCAAGAGACCCAGTACTTC
>15|TRBJ1-6|TRBV7-9|NA|NA
CASSLEGTPNSPLHF
TGTGCCAGCAGCTTAGAGGGGACTCCTAATTCACCCCTCCACTTT
>15|TRBJ1-2|TRBV6-1|NA|TRBD1
CASSEGEDRGWGYTF
TGTGCCAGCAGTGAGGGGGAGGACAGGGGTTGGGGCTACACCTTC
>15|TRBJ2-7|TRBV5-1|NA|TRBD1
CASSLVVDRGYEQYF
TGCGCCAGCAGCTTGGTCGTGGACAGGGGATACGAGCAGTACTTC
>12|TRBJ1-4|TRBV30|NA|NA
CALRAVAEKLFF
TGTGCCCTGCGGGCCGTGGCTGAAAAACTGTTTTTT
>12|TRBJ2-1|TRBV11-3|NA|NA
CASSSGGGEQFF
TGTGCCAGCAGCTCCGGAGGAGGTGAGCAGTTCTTC
>14|TRBJ2-7|TRBV6-6|NA|NA
CASSYFPGSREQYF
TGTGCCAGCAGTTACTTCCCGGGGTCTCGGGAGCAGTACTTC
>12|TRBJ1-2|TRBV28|NA|TRBD1
CASNSGTVFDTF
TGTGCCAGCAATTCCGGGACAGTCTTTGACACCTTC
>16|TRBJ1-4|TRBV4-2|NA|NA
CASSQDQEGPNEKLFF
TGTGCCAGCAGCCAAGATCAGGAGGGACCTAATGAAAAACTGTTTTTT
>12|TRBJ1-3|TRBV18|NA|NA
CASSPKGDTIYF
TGTGCCAGCTCACCAAAGGGGGACACCATATATTTT
>14|TRBJ1-3|TRBV5-1|NA|NA
CASSLTGTGNTIYF
TGCGCCAGCAGTCTTACAGGGACTGGAAACACCATATATTTT
>14|TRBJ1-2|TRBV7-3|NA|NA
CASSPIPQESGYTF
TGTGCCAGCAGCCCGATACCGCAGGAATCAGGCTACACCTTC
>15|TRBJ1-5|TRBV11-2|NA|NA
CASSISWGGGQPQHF
TGTGCCAGCAGCATAAGTTGGGGAGGAGGACAGCCCCAGCATTTT
>17|TRBJ1-4|TRBV27|NA|TRBD1
CASSLLGQGATNEKLFF
TGTGCCAGCAGTTTACTGGGACAGGGGGCAACTAATGAAAAACTGTTTTTT
>21|TRBJ1-1|TRBV21-1|NA|NA
CASSKDSRTLREAAMNTEAFF
TGTGCCAGCAGCAAAGACTCCCGGACGCTCAGGGAGGCCGCCATGAACACTGAAGCTTTCTTT
>20|TRBJ1-2|TRBV28|NA|TRBD1
CASSGGTGGAERISNYGYTF
TGTGCCAGCAGTGGAGGGACAGGGGGCGCGGAGAGGATTTCTAACTATGGCTACACCTTC
>16|TRBJ1-5|TRBV6-1|NA|TRBD1
CASSAGQGRGSQPQHF
TGTGCCAGCAGTGCGGGACAGGGAAGGGGGAGTCAGCCCCAGCATTTT
>15|TRBJ1-5|TRBV6-1|few|NA
CASSEGAEGNQPQHF
TGTGCCAGCAGTGAAGGCGCGGAGGGGAATCAGCCCCAGCATTTT
>14|TRBJ1-4|TRBV5-1|once|TRBD1
CASSRTGDNEKLFF
TGCGCCAGCAGCAGGACAGGGGATAATGAAAAACTGTTTTTT
>15|TRBJ2-7|TRBV28|NA|TRBD2
CASSLAGRVVYEQYF
TGTGCCAGCAGTTTAGCTGGGAGGGTGGTTTACGAGCAGTACTTC
>15|TRBJ2-7|TRBV15|NA|TRBD1
CATSMGQGVIYEQYF
TGTGCCACCAGCATGGGGCAGGGGGTGATCTACGAGCAGTACTTC
>15|TRBJ1-2|TRBV18|NA|NA
CASSPPGGGDYGYTF
TGTGCCAGCTCACCCCCTGGGGGGGGCGACTATGGCTACACCTTC
>14|TRBJ2-3|TRBV5-1|NA|TRBD2
CASSPLGGSDTQYF
TGCGCCAGCAGCCCCCTGGGAGGGTCAGATACGCAGTATTTT
>16|TRBJ2-2|TRBV19|NA|TRBD2
CASSIWRESHTGELFF
TGTGCCAGTAGTATTTGGCGGGAGTCTCACACCGGGGAGCTGTTTTTT
>16|TRBJ2-1|TRBV7-3|NA|NA
CASSLGGYSSYNEQFF
TGTGCCAGCAGCTTAGGAGGATATTCCTCCTACAATGAGCAGTTCTTC
>14|TRBJ1-5|TRBV10-3|NA|NA
CAIQDGGIFQPQHF
TGTGCCATCCAGGACGGGGGGATTTTTCAGCCCCAGCATTTT
>11|TRBJ1-2|TRBV20-1|NA|NA
CSAPTGYGYTF
TGCAGTGCTCCGACAGGCTATGGCTACACCTTC
>13|TRBJ1-1|TRBV11-2|NA|NA
CASSLRRNTEAFF
TGTGCCAGCAGCTTACGCAGGAACACTGAAGCTTTCTTT